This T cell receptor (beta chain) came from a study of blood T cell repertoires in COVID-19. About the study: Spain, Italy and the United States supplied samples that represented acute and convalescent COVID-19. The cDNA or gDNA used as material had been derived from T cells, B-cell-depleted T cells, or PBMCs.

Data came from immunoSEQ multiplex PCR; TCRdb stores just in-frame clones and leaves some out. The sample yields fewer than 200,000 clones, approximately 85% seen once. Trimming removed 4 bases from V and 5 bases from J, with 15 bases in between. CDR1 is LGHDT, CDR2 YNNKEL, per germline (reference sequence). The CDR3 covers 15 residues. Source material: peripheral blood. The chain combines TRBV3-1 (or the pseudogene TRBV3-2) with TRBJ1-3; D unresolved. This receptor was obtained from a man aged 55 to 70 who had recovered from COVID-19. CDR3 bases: TGTGCCAGCAGCCTTTCGTCTAACGAGCGAAACACCATATATTTT. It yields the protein CASSLSSNERNTIYF.